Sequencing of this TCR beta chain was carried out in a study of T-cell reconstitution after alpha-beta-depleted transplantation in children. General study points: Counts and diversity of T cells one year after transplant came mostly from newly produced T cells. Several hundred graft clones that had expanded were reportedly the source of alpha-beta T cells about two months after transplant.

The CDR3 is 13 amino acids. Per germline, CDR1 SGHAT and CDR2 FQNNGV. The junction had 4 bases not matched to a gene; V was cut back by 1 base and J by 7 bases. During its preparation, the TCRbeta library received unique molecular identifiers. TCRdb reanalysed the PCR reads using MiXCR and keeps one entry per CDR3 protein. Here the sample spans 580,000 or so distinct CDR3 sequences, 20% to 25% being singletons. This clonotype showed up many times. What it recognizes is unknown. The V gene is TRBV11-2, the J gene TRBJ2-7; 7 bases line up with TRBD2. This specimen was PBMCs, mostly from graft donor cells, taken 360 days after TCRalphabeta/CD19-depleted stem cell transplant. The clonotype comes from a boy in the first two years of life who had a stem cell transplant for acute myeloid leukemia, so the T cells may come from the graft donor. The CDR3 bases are TGTGCCAGCAGCTTAGTGGGAGGGGCGGAGCAGTACTTC. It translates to CASSLVGGAEQYF.